This section outlines one T cell receptor beta chain sequence together with its context. This entry comes from a study of blood T cell repertoires in COVID-19. Study as a whole: PBMCs, B-cell-depleted T cells, or T cells provided the cDNA or gDNA that made up the material.

Followed longitudinally, the Seattle patients had been enrolled during active infection. Study processing details: Reference gene primer amplification gave nucleated cell count estimates. TCRdb's table, derived via immunoSEQ multiplex PCR, lists solely in-frame clones and lacks some. That table gives V, J and clone size, and the DNA gave D and trimming. The profile shows roughly 230,000 clones, around 84% of them singletons. Deletions cut 5 bases from V and 6 bases from J, with 8 bases between. CDR1 is MDHEN and CDR2 is SYDVKM in the germline V gene. The CDR3 has 12 amino acids. The material sequenced was peripheral blood. This TCR was sampled from a woman older than 75 with COVID-19, enrolled during active disease. This chain uses TRBV28 with TRBJ1-5; D gene unclear. The CDR3 bases are TGTGCCAGCAGTGTGTCCGGTCAGCCCCAGCATTTT. Translation: CASSVSGQPQHF.